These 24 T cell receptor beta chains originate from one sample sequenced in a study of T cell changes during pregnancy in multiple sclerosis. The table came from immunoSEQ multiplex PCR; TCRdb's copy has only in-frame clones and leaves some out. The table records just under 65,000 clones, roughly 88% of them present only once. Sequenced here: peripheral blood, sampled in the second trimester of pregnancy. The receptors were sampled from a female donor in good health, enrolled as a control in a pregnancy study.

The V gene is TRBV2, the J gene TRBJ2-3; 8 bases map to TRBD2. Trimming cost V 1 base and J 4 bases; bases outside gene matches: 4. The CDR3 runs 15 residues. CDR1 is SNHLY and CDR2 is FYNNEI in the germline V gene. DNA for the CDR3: TGTGCCAGCAGTGAAGGGACTAGCAAGGCAGATACGCAGTATTTT. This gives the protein CASSEGTSKADTQYF.

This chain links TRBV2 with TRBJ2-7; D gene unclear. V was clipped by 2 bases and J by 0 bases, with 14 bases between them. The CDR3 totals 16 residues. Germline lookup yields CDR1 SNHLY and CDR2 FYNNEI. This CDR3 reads CASSESPLESSYEQYF. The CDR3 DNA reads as TGTGCCAGCAGTGAATCCCCTCTAGAGAGCTCCTACGAGCAGTACTTC.

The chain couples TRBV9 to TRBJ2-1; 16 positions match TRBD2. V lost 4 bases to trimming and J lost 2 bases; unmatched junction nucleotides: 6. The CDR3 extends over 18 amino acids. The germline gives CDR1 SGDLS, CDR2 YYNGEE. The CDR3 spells CASSWTGTSGRAYNEQFF. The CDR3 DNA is TGTGCCAGCAGCTGGACCGGGACTAGCGGGAGGGCCTACAATGAGCAGTTCTTC.

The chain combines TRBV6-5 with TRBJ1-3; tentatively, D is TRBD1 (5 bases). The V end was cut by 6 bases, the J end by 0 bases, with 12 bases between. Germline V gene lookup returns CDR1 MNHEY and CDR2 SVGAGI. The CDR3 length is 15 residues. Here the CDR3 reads CASRSTASSGNTIYF. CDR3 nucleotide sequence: TGTGCCAGCAGATCGACAGCGAGCTCTGGAAACACCATATATTTT.

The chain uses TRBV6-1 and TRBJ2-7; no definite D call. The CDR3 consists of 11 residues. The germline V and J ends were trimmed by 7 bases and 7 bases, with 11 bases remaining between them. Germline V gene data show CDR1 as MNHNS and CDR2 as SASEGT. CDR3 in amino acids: CASTTVWEQYF. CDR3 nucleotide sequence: TGTGCCAGCACCACGGTCTGGGAGCAGTACTTC.

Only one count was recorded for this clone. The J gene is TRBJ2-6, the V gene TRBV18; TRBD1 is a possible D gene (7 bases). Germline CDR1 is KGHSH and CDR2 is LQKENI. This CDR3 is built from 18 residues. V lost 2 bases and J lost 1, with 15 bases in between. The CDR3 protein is CASSPVGGGWSGANVLTF. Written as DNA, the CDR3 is TGTGCCAGCTCACCAGTAGGAGGGGGCTGGTCTGGGGCCAACGTCCTGACTTTC. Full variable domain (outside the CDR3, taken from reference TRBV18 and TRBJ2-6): NAGVMQNPRHLVRRRGQEARLRCSPMKGHSHVYWYRQLPEEGLKFMVYLQKENIIDESGMPKERFSAEFPKEGPSILRIQQVVRGDSAAYFCASSPVGGGWSGANVLTFGAGSRLTVL.

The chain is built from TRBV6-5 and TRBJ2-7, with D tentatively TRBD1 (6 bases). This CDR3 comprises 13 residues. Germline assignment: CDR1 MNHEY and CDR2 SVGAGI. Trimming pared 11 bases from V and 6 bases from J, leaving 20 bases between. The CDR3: CAAGTPQWAEQYF. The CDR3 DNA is TGTGCCGCCGGGACACCACAATGGGCCGAGCAGTACTTC.

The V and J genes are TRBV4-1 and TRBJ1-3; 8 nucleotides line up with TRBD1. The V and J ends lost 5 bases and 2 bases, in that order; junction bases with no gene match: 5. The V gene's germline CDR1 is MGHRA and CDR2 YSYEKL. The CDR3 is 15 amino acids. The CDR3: CASSFRTGPGNTIYF. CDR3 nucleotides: TGCGCCAGCAGCTTCCGGACAGGGCCTGGAAACACCATATATTTT.

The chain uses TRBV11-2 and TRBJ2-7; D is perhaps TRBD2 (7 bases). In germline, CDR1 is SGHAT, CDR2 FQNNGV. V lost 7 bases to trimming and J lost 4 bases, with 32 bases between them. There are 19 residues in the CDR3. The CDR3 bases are TGTGCCAGCACCTCGAGGGGGGTGCGGGGGCCCCCCTCCATGTACGAGCAGTACTTC. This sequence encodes CASTSRGVRGPPSMYEQYF.

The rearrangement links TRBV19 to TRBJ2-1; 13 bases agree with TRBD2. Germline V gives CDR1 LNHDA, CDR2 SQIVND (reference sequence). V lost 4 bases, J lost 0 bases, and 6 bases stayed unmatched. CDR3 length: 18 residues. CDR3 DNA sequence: TGTGCCAGTAGTACCTGGCGGACTAGCGGGAGCTCCTACAATGAGCAGTTCTTC. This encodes CASSTWRTSGSSYNEQFF.

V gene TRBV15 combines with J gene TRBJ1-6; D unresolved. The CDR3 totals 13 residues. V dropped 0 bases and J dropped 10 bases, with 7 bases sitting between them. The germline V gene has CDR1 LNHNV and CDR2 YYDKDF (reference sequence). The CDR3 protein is CATSRDVGSPLHF. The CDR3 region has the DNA TGTGCCACCAGCAGAGATGTCGGGTCACCCCTCCACTTT. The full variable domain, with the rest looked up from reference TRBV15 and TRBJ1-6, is DAMVIQNPRYQVTQFGKPVTLSCSQTLNHNVMYWYQQKSSQAPKLLFHYYDKDFNNEADTPDNFQSRRPNTSFCFLDIRSPGLGDTAMYLCATSRDVGSPLHFGNGTRLTVT.

The CDR3 DNA sequence: TGCAGCGTCACTGGACAGGCCCCCTACAATGAGCAGTTCTTC. Amino acid sequence: CSVTGQAPYNEQFF. The J gene is TRBJ2-1, the V gene TRBV29-1; the match to TRBD1 covers 7 bases. The CDR3 is made up of 14 amino acids. Germline V gene data show CDR1 as SQVTM and CDR2 as ANQGSEA. The J segment lost 2 bases and the V segment lost 6 bases, leaving 7 bases of the junction unmatched.

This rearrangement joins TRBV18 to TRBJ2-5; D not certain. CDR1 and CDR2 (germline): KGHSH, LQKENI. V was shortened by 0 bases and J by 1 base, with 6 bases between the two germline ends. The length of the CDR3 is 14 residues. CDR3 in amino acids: CASSPPGAQETQYF. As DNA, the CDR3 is TGTGCCAGCTCACCACCGGGCGCCCAAGAGACCCAGTACTTC.

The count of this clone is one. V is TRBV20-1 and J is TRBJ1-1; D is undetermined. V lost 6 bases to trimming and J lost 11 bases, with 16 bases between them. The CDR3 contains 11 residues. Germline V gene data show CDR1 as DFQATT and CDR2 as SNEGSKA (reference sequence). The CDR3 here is CSAQRPSGAFF. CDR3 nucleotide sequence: TGCAGTGCCCAGAGACCTTCCGGGGCTTTCTTT.

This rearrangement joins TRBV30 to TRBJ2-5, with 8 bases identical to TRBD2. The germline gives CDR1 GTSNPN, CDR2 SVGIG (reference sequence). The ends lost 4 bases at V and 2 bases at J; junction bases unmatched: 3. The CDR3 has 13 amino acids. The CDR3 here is CAWTPSGQETQYF. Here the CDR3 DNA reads TGTGCCTGGACCCCTAGCGGGCAAGAGACCCAGTACTTC.

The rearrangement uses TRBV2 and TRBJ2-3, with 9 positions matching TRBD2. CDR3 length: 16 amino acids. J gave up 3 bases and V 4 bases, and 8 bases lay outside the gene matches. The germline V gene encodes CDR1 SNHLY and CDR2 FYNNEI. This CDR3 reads CASSGGASGATDTQYF. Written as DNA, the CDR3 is TGTGCCAGCAGTGGGGGGGCTAGCGGGGCAACAGATACGCAGTATTTT.

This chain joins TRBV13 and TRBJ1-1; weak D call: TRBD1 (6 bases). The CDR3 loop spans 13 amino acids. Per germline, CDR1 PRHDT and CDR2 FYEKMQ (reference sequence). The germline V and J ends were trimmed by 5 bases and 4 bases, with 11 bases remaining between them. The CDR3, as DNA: TGTGCCAGCAGCACCGGACAGCTCACTGAAGCTTTCTTT. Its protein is CASSTGQLTEAFF.

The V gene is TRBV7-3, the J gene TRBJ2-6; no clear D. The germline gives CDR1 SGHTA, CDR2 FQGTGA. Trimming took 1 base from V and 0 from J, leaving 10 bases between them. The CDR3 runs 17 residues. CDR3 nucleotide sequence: TGTGCCAGCAGCTTAAGAGTAATCGGCTCTGGGGCCAACGTCCTGACTTTC. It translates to CASSLRVIGSGANVLTF.

The CDR3 region is CASSLRSGDTEAFF. The CDR3 nucleotides read TGTGCCAGCAGCTTGAGGAGCGGGGACACTGAAGCTTTCTTT. This chain uses TRBV7-6 with TRBJ1-1; the D is unclear. V was trimmed by 3 bases and J by 3 bases, leaving 11 bases between them. The V gene's germline CDR1 is SGHVS and CDR2 FNYEAQ. There are 14 residues in the CDR3.

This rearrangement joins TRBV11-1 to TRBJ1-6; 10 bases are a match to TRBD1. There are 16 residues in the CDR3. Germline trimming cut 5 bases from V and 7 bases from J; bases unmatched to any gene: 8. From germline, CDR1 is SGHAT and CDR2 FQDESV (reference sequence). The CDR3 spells CASSSTPGQGNSPLHF. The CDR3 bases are TGTGCCAGCAGCAGCACTCCGGGACAGGGGAATTCACCCCTCCACTTT. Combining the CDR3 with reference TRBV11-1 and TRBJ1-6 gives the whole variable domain EAEVAQSPRYKITEKSQAVAFWCDPISGHATLYWYRQILGQGPELLVQFQDESVVDDSQLPKDRFSAERLKGVDSTLKIQPAELGDSAMYLCASSSTPGQGNSPLHFGNGTRLTVT.

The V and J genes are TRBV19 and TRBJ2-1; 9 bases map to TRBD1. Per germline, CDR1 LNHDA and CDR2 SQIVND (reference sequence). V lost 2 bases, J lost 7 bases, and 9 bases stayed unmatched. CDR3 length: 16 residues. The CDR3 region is CASSIYWTGDGNEQFF. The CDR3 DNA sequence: TGTGCCAGTAGTATATACTGGACAGGGGATGGGAATGAGCAGTTCTTC.

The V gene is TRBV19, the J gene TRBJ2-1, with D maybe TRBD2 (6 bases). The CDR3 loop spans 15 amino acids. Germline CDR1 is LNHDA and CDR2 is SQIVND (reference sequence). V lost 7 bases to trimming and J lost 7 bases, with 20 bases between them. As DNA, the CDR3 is TGTGCCAGTATGCCGCTAGCGTCTCTGGGTAATGAGCAGTTCTTC. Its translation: CASMPLASLGNEQFF.

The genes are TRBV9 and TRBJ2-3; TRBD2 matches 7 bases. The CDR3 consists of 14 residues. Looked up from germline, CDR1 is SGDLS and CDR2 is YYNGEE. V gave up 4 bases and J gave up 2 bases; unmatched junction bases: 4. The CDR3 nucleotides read TGTGCCAGCAGCCGGGACTATTACACAGATACGCAGTATTTT. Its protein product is CASSRDYYTDTQYF.

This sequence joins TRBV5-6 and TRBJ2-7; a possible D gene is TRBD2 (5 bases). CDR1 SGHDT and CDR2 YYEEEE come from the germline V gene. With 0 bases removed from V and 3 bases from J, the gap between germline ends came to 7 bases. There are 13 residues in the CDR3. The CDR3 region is CASSLARGYEQYF. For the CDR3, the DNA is TGTGCCAGCAGCTTGGCCCGGGGCTACGAGCAGTACTTC.